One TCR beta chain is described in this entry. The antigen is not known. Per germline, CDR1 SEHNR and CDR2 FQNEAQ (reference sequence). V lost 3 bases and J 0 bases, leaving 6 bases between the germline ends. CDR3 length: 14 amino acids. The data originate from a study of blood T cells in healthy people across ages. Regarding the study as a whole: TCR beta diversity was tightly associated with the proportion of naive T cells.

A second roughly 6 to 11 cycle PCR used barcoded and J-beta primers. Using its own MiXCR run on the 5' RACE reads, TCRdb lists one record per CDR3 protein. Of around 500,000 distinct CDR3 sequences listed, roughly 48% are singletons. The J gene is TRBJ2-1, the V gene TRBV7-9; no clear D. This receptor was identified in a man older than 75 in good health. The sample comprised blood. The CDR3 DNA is TGTGCCAGCAGCTTCCAGAGCTCCTACAATGAGCAGTTCTTC. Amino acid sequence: CASSFQSSYNEQFF.